This T cell receptor (beta chain) was identified in a study of cytomegalovirus exposure and HLA in healthy donors. Study observations and caveats: In an earlier analysis, productive rearrangement rates for most beta V segments clustered near 87% or 30%. A few CMV-associated chains were confirmed in vitro to be specific for CMV antigens. A later analysis reportedly found that, within productive TCRs, an Asian-associated ancestry cluster had fewer N-insertions than the mean observed across the approximately 600 donors. It was reportedly the case that the classifier diagnosed cytomegalovirus status with high specificity and sensitivity.

For this clone: What it recognizes is unknown.

PCR involved 60 Vbeta and 13 Jbeta primers. Method: immunoSEQ multiplex PCR; TCRdb's copy keeps in-frame clones and lacks some. The repertoire has approximately 200,000 clones, approximately 79% of them found once; the top ten carry approximately 1.5%. Trimming left V 6 bases short and J 6 bases short, with 11 bases between. The CDR3 contains 13 residues. Germline values: CDR1 MNHEY, CDR2 SVGAGI. Sequences were obtained from PBMCs. This TCR derives from a girl aged 10 to 17 in good health and CMV-seropositive. The V call is TRBV6-5, the J call TRBJ1-4; D call uncertain. CDR3 DNA sequence: TGTGCCAGCAGCCGCGGGGTAGATGAAAAACTGTTTTTT. Protein product: CASSRGVDEKLFF.